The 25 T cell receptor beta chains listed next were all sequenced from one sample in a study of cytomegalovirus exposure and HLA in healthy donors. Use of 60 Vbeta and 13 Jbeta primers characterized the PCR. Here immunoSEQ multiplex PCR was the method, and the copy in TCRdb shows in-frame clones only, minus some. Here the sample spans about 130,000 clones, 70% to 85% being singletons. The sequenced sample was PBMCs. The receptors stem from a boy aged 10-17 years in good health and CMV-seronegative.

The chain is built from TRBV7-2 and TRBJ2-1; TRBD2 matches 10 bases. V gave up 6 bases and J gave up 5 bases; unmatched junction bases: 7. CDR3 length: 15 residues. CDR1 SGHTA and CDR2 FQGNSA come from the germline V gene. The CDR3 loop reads CASSPSGSYNNEQFF. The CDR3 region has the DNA TGTGCCAGCAGTCCTAGCGGGAGTTACAACAATGAGCAGTTCTTC.

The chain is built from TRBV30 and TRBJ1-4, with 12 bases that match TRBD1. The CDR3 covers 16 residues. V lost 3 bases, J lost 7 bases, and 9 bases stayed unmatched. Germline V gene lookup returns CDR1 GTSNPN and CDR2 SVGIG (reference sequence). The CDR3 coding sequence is TGTGCCTGGAGCCGGGGACAGGGGGCACCGAGTGAAAAACTGTTTTTT. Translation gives CAWSRGQGAPSEKLFF. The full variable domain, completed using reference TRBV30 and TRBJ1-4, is SQTIHQWPATLVQPVGSPLSLECTVEGTSNPNLYWYRQAAGRGLQLLFYSVGIGQISSEVPQNLSASRPQDRQFILSSKKLLLSDSGFYLCAWSRGQGAPSEKLFFGSGTQLSVL.

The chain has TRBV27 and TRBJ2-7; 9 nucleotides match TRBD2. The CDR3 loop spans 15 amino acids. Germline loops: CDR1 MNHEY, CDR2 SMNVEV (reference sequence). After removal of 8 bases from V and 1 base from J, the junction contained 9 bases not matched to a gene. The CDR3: CASPLRGGTSYEQYF. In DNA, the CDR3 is TGTGCCAGCCCCCTGCGGGGGGGCACTTCCTACGAGCAGTACTTC.

The CDR3 region has the DNA TGTGCCACCAGAGCGACAGGGGCGGGTCAGCCCCAGCATTTT. It is translated as CATRATGAGQPQHF. This rearrangement joins TRBV15 to TRBJ1-5; TRBD1 matches 8 bases. The CDR3 runs 14 residues. Germline trimming cut 6 bases from V and 6 bases from J; bases unmatched to any gene: 7. The germline CDR1 and CDR2 sequences are LNHNV and YYDKDF (reference sequence).

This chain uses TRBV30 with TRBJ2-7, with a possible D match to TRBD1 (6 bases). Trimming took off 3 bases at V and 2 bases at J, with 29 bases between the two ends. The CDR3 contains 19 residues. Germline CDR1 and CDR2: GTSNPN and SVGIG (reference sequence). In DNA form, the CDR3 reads TGTGCCTGGAGCCCCCCGTATCCCCTCGGGACACGGACTCCCTACGAGCAGTACTTC. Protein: CAWSPPYPLGTRTPYEQYF.

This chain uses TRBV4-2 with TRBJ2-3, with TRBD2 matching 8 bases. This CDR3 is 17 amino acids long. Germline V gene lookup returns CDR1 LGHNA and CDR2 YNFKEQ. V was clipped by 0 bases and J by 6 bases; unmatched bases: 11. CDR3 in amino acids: CASSQEGDREGGDTQYF. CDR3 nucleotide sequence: TGTGCCAGCAGCCAAGAGGGTGACCGGGAGGGAGGGGATACGCAGTATTTT.

CDR3 loop: CASSQEGQPYEQYF. The CDR3, as DNA: TGCGCCAGCAGCCAAGAAGGACAACCCTACGAGCAGTACTTC. The chain employs TRBV4-1 and TRBJ2-7, with D possibly being TRBD1 (5 bases). In germline, CDR1 is MGHRA, CDR2 YSYEKL. CDR3 length equals 14 residues. The V and J ends lost 0 bases and 2 bases respectively, with 8 bases between them.

CDR3 sequence reads: CASSSRAGNYGYTF. In DNA form, the CDR3 reads TGTGCCAGCAGCTCGAGAGCGGGGAACTATGGCTACACCTTC. The chain joins TRBV7-9 to TRBJ1-2, with D hard to call. CDR3 size: 14 residues. Germline-derived CDR1 and CDR2 are SEHNR and FQNEAQ (reference sequence). V dropped 4 bases and J dropped 2 bases, with 11 bases sitting between them.

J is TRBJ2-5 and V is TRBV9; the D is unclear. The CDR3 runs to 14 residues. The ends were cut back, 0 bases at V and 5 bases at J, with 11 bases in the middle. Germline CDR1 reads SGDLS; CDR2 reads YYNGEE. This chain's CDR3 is CASSVGVARETQYF. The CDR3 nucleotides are TGTGCCAGCAGCGTAGGGGTAGCACGGGAGACCCAGTACTTC.

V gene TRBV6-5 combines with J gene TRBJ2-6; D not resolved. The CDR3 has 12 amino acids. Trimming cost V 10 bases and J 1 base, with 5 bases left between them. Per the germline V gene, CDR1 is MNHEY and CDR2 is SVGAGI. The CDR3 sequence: CATQSGANVLTF. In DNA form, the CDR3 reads TGTGCCACCCAATCTGGGGCCAACGTCCTGACTTTC.

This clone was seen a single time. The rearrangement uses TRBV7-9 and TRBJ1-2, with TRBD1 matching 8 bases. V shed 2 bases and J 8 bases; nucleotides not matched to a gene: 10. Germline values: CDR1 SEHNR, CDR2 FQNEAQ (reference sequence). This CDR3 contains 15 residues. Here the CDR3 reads CASSLITGGRGGYTF. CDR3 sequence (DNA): TGTGCCAGCAGCTTAATCACAGGGGGTAGAGGGGGCTACACCTTC. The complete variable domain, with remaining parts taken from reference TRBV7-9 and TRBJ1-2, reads DTGVSQNPRHKITKRGQNVTFRCDPISEHNRLYWYRQTLGQGPEFLTYFQNEAQLEKSRLLSDRFSAERPKGSFSTLEIQRTEQGDSAMYLCASSLITGGRGGYTFGSGTRLTVV.

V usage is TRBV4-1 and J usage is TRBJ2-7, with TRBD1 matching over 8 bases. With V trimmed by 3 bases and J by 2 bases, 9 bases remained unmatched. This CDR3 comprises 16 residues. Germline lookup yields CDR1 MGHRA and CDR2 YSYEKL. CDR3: CASSQNRQGSAYEQYF. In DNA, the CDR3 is TGCGCCAGCAGCCAGAACCGACAGGGGTCAGCCTACGAGCAGTACTTC.

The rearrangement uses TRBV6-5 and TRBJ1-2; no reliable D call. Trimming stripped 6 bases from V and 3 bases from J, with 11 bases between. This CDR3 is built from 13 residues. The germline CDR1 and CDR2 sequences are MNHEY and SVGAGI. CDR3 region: CASSLIPDYGYTF. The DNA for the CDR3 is TGTGCCAGCAGCCTAATCCCTGACTATGGCTACACCTTC.

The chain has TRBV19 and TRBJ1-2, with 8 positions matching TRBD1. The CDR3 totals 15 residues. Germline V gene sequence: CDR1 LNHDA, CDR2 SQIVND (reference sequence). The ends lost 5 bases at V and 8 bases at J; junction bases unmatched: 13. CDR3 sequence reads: CASSSRGQVPPGYTF. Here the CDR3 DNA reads TGTGCCAGTAGTTCTAGGGGACAGGTTCCCCCCGGCTACACCTTC.

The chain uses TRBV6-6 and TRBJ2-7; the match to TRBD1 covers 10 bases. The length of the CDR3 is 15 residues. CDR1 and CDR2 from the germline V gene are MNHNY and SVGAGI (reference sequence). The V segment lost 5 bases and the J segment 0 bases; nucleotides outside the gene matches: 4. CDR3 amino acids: CASSAGTGASYEQYF. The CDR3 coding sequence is TGTGCCAGCAGTGCCGGGACAGGGGCCTCCTACGAGCAGTACTTC.

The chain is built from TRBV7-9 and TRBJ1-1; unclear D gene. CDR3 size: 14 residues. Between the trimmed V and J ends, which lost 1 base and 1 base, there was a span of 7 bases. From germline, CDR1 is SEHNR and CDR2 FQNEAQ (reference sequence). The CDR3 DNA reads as TGTGCCAGCAGCTTAGATGGAGAGAACACTGAAGCTTTCTTT. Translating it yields CASSLDGENTEAFF.

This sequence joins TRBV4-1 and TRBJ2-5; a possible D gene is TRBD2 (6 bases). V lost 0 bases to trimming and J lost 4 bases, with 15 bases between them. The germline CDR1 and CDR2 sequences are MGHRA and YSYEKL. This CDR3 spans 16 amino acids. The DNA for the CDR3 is TGCGCCAGCAGCCAAGAGAGCGGGCCCCTGGGAGAGACCCAGTACTTC. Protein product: CASSQESGPLGETQYF.

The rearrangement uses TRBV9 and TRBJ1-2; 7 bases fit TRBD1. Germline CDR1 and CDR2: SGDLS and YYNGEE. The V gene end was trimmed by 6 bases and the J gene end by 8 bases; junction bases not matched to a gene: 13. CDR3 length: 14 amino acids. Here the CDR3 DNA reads TGTGCCAGCAACCTAGGGGGCCGTTCATGGGGCTACACCTTC. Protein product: CASNLGGRSWGYTF.

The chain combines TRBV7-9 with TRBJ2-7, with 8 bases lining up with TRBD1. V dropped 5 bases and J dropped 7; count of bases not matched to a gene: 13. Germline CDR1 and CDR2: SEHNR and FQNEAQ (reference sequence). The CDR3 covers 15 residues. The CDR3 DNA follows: TGTGCCAGCAGCGGCAGGGACAGGACGGGGAAGGAGCAGTACTTC. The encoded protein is CASSGRDRTGKEQYF.

The CDR3 bases are TGTGCCAGCAGCTCTCGGGGGTCCGGAGCGGGAACGGGCGGGGAGCTGTTTTTT. It encodes CASSSRGSGAGTGGELFF. The gene calls are TRBV5-6 and TRBJ2-2; 7 nucleotides align to TRBD2. V was pared by 3 bases and J by 7 bases, with 18 bases of the junction left unmatched. The CDR3 loop spans 18 amino acids. Germline V gives CDR1 SGHDT, CDR2 YYEEEE.

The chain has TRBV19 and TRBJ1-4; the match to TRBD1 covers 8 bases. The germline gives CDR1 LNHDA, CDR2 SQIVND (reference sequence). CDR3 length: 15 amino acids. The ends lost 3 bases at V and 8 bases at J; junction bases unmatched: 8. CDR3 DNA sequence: TGTGCCAGTAGTATCCAGGGGGCAGAAGGAGAAAAACTGTTTTTT. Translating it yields CASSIQGAEGEKLFF.

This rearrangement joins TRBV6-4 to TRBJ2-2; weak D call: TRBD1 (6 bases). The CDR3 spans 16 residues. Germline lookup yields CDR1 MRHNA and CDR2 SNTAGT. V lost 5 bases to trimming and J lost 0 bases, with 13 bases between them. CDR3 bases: TGTGCCAGCAGTCCGCTAGACAGGACGAACACCGGGGAGCTGTTTTTT. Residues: CASSPLDRTNTGELFF.

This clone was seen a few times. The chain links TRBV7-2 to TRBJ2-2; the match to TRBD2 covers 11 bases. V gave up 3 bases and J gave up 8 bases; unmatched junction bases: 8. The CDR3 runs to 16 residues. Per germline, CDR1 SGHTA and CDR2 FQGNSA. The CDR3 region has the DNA TGTGCCAGCAGCTTTGTTATACTAGCGGGAGTGGGGGAGCTGTTTTTT. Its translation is CASSFVILAGVGELFF.

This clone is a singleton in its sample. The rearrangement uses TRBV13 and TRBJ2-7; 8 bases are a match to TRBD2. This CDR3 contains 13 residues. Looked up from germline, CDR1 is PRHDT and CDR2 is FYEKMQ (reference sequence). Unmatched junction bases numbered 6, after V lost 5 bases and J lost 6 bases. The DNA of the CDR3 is TGTGCCAGCAGCCGGGGGGGAGCAGGCGAGCAGTACTTC. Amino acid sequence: CASSRGGAGEQYF.

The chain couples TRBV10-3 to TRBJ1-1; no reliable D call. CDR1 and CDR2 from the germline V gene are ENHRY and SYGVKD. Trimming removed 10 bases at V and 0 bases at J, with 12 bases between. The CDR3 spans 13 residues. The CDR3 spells CASRSSMNTEAFF. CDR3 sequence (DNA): TGTGCCAGTCGAAGTAGCATGAACACTGAAGCTTTCTTT.